These 26 T cell receptor beta chains came from one sample sequenced in a study of blood T cell repertoires in COVID-19 (TCRdb year 2020). The library was obtained by the immunoSEQ multiplex PCR assay. In TCRdb, the immuneACCESS table is reduced to in-frame sequences with V and J assigned. These tables do not hold every clone; where another copy was compared, an unresolved V gene accounts for under half, and the others remain unexplained. The sample table records about 150,000 clones; about 85% of these occur just once. The ten largest clones represent about 4.1% of the sample. The specimen was peripheral blood. These receptors all come from a woman between 55 and 75 years old with active or convalescent COVID-19.

CDR3 bases: TGTGCCATCAGTGAGAGGGGTGCGGATACGACTGGAAACACCATATATTTT. Its translation is CAISERGADTTGNTIYF. J is TRBJ1-3 and V is TRBV10-3, with a weak D call TRBD1 (5 bases). This CDR3 region has 17 residues. Trimming removed 2 bases at V and 2 bases at J, with 16 bases between. Germline CDR1 is ENHRY and CDR2 is SYGVKD.

The chain combines TRBV19 with TRBJ2-3, with 12 bases that match TRBD1. Germline assignment: CDR1 LNHDA and CDR2 SQIVND (reference sequence). With V trimmed by 10 bases and J by 4 bases, 12 bases remained unmatched. This CDR3 has 16 amino acids. The CDR3: CAISPGQGATADTQYF. DNA of the CDR3: TGTGCCATTTCTCCGGGACAGGGGGCGACGGCAGATACGCAGTATTTT.

J is TRBJ1-4 and V is TRBV11-2, with 7 bases lining up with TRBD1. The germline V gene encodes CDR1 SGHAT and CDR2 FQNNGV. The CDR3 has 13 amino acids. V lost 5 bases and J lost 9; bases outside the gene matches: 6. CDR3 coding DNA: TGTGCCAGCAGCCCGGGACAGCAAAAAAAACTGTTTTTT. It is translated as CASSPGQQKKLFF.

The chain is built from TRBV9 and TRBJ2-1; D may be TRBD2 (6 bases). V lost 4 bases, J lost 3 bases, and 14 bases lay in between. Germline CDR1 reads SGDLS; CDR2 reads YYNGEE. This CDR3 region has 15 residues. The CDR3 loop is CASSLSGPFYNEQFF. CDR3 coding DNA: TGTGCCAGCAGCCTCAGCGGGCCCTTCTACAATGAGCAGTTCTTC.

The gene calls are TRBV6-4 and TRBJ2-3; 8 nucleotides agree with TRBD2. The J segment lost 3 bases and the V segment lost 4 bases, leaving 6 bases of the junction unmatched. The germline gives CDR1 MRHNA, CDR2 SNTAGT. The CDR3 extends over 15 amino acids. The CDR3 DNA reads TGTGCCAGCAGTGTGGTCGGGGGGGAAACAGATACGCAGTATTTT. Protein product: CASSVVGGETDTQYF.

The CDR3 region is CASSLGSGNEKLFF. Written as DNA, the CDR3 is TGCGCCAGCAGCTTGGGGTCAGGGAATGAAAAACTGTTTTTT. The chain recombines TRBV5-1 with TRBJ1-4; D possibly corresponds to TRBD1 (5 bases). Germline V gene lookup returns CDR1 SGHRS and CDR2 YFSETQ. V shed 0 bases and J shed 5 bases, with 8 bases lying between them. The CDR3 length is 14 residues. The whole variable domain, filled in from reference TRBV5-1 and TRBJ1-4, reads KAGVTQTPRYLIKTRGQQVTLSCSPISGHRSVSWYQQTPGQGLQFLFEYFSETQRNKGNFPGRFSGRQFSNSRSEMNVSTLELGDSALYLCASSLGSGNEKLFFGSGTQLSVL.

This chain connects TRBV12-3 or TRBV12-4 to TRBJ1-5, with D unresolved. Between the trimmed V and J ends, which lost 3 bases and 5 bases, there was a span of 8 bases. The CDR3 contains 13 residues. CDR3 loop: CASSFGFYQPQHF. The CDR3 DNA sequence: TGTGCCAGCAGTTTCGGGTTCTATCAGCCCCAGCATTTT.

The count of this clone is one. The rearrangement uses TRBV7-8 and TRBJ1-5; 11 bases match TRBD1. Per the germline V gene, CDR1 is SGHVS and CDR2 is FQNEAQ. This CDR3 region has 18 residues. V was pared by 5 bases and J by 0 bases, with 9 bases of the junction left unmatched. CDR3 DNA: TGTGCCAGCAGCATAGGACAGGGGGCGAGTTTTAGCAATCAGCCCCAGCATTTT. This gives the protein CASSIGQGASFSNQPQHF.

This chain uses TRBV2 with TRBJ2-5, with 12 bases matching TRBD2. The CDR3 loop spans 15 amino acids. V lost 5 bases and J lost 4; bases outside the gene matches: 5. Germline V CDR1 and CDR2: SNHLY, FYNNEI. DNA of the CDR3: TGTGCCAGCAGTAGCCTAGCGGGGGGGCGAGAGACCCAGTACTTC. Protein product: CASSSLAGGRETQYF.

This clone was seen once. The gene calls are TRBV19 and TRBJ1-5; D may be TRBD1 (6 bases). The CDR3 has 17 amino acids. Germline values: CDR1 LNHDA, CDR2 SQIVND (reference sequence). The V gene lost 3 bases and the J gene lost 0 bases, with 15 bases spanning the gap. The CDR3 bases are TGTGCCAGTAGTATGACAGGACGGGGCTATAGCAATCAGCCCCAGCATTTT. This translates into CASSMTGRGYSNQPQHF.

The CDR3 reads CASSIPGGAEQYF. The CDR3 DNA is TGTGCCAGTAGTATACCTGGGGGCGCCGAGCAGTACTTC. The chain links TRBV19 to TRBJ2-7; possible D gene TRBD1, 6 bases. Per germline, CDR1 LNHDA and CDR2 SQIVND (reference sequence). Trimming cost V 2 bases and J 6 bases, with 11 bases left between them. The CDR3 consists of 13 residues.

The chain couples TRBV7-3 to TRBJ1-3, with TRBD1 as a possible D gene (5 bases). V was pared by 4 bases and J by 7 bases, with 5 bases between. The CDR3 contains 11 residues. Germline loops: CDR1 SGHTA, CDR2 FQGTGA. CDR3 loop: CASSSGNTIYF. The CDR3 nucleotides are TGTGCCAGCAGCTCAGGGAACACCATATATTTT. The full variable domain, in which reference TRBV7-3 and TRBJ1-3 provide the parts outside the CDR3, is GAGVSQTPSNKVTEKGKYVELRCDPISGHTALYWYRQSLGQGPEFLIYFQGTGAADDSGLPNDRFFAVRPEGSVSTLKIQRTERGDSAVYLCASSSGNTIYFGEGSWLTVV.

This clone came up once. The chain recombines TRBV18 with TRBJ1-1; D gene ambiguous. The CDR3 runs 16 residues. The germline CDR1 and CDR2 sequences are KGHSH and LQKENI. V was shortened by 6 bases and J by 0 bases, with 17 bases between the two germline ends. The CDR3 loop is CASSPTRSEMNTEAFF. The DNA for the CDR3 is TGTGCCAGCTCCCCTACCCGCTCTGAGATGAACACTGAAGCTTTCTTT.

CDR3 sequence reads: CASSQGGYRGTWLDTQYF. CDR3 DNA: TGTGCCAGCAGCCAAGGGGGTTATCGCGGGACCTGGCTAGATACGCAGTATTTT. This sequence joins TRBV3-1 (or the pseudogene TRBV3-2) and TRBJ2-3; D possibly corresponds to TRBD2 (6 bases). The CDR3 loop spans 18 amino acids. Trimming pared 1 base from V and 5 bases from J, leaving 22 bases between. Germline V CDR1 and CDR2: LGHDT, YNNKEL (reference sequence).

The gene calls are TRBV7-9 and TRBJ2-7; 10 bases agree with TRBD2. The length of the CDR3 is 14 residues. Germline loops: CDR1 SEHNR, CDR2 FQNEAQ (reference sequence). V was pared by 3 bases and J by 4 bases, with 3 bases of the junction left unmatched. The CDR3 loop is CASSFLLAGYEQYF. Here the CDR3 DNA reads TGTGCCAGCAGCTTCCTACTAGCGGGGTACGAGCAGTACTTC.

V is TRBV5-4 and J is TRBJ2-7; D perhaps matches TRBD2 (6 bases). CDR3 length equals 15 residues. Germline lookup yields CDR1 SGHNT and CDR2 YYREEE (reference sequence). Trimming removed 3 bases at V and 3 bases at J, with 16 bases between. Here the CDR3 DNA reads TGTGCCAGCAGCTCGGGCCTAGCGAATGGCTACGAGCAGTACTTC. Residues: CASSSGLANGYEQYF. The variable domain in full, with the rest retrieved from reference TRBV5-4 and TRBJ2-7, is ETGVTQSPTHLIKTRGQQVTLRCSSQSGHNTVSWYQQALGQGPQFIFQYYREEENGRGNFPPRFSGLQFPNYSSELNVNALELDDSALYLCASSSGLANGYEQYFGPGTRLTVT.

The gene calls are TRBV6-5 and TRBJ1-2; the match to TRBD1 covers 8 bases. The germline gives CDR1 MNHEY, CDR2 SVGAGI. The CDR3 runs 13 residues. J was trimmed by 8 bases and V by 3 bases; bases with no gene match: 5. The CDR3 protein is CASSYTDRGGYTF. DNA for the CDR3: TGTGCCAGCAGTTATACCGACAGGGGAGGCTACACCTTC.

This clone was detected only a few times. The chain links TRBV7-9 to TRBJ1-1, with 9 bases lining up with TRBD1. V gave up 3 bases and J gave up 3 bases; unmatched junction bases: 5. CDR1 is SEHNR, CDR2 FQNEAQ, per germline (reference sequence). This CDR3 spans 15 amino acids. CDR3 DNA: TGTGCCAGCAGCTTCCGGGACAGGGAATACACTGAAGCTTTCTTT. Protein: CASSFRDREYTEAFF. Together with reference TRBV7-9 and TRBJ1-1, the CDR3 gives the full variable domain: DTGVSQNPRHKITKRGQNVTFRCDPISEHNRLYWYRQTLGQGPEFLTYFQNEAQLEKSRLLSDRFSAERPKGSFSTLEIQRTEQGDSAMYLCASSFRDREYTEAFFGQGTRLTVV.

This rearrangement joins TRBV7-9 to TRBJ1-1; 8 bases agree with TRBD1. Looked up from germline, CDR1 is SEHNR and CDR2 is FQNEAQ (reference sequence). CDR3 length: 15 residues. V was pared by 6 bases and J by 4 bases, with 10 bases of the junction left unmatched. CDR3 amino acids: CASRWTGFELTEAFF. CDR3 coding DNA: TGTGCCAGCAGATGGACAGGGTTTGAGCTCACTGAAGCTTTCTTT.

The chain couples TRBV7-9 to TRBJ1-2; TRBD1 is a possible D gene (5 bases). Germline V gene data show CDR1 as SEHNR and CDR2 as FQNEAQ (reference sequence). The CDR3 consists of 16 residues. V lost 1 base to trimming and J lost 0 bases, with 12 bases between them. CDR3 sequence reads: CASSLDGATSNYGYTF. The CDR3 nucleotides are TGTGCCAGCAGCTTAGATGGGGCCACCTCTAACTATGGCTACACCTTC.

The V gene is TRBV2, the J gene TRBJ2-5, with TRBD1 matching 9 bases. CDR3 length: 14 residues. Trimming removed 8 bases from V and 3 bases from J; junction bases left unmatched: 7. Germline V gene lookup returns CDR1 SNHLY and CDR2 FYNNEI. Here the CDR3 reads CASLTGTGKETQYF. The CDR3 nucleotides read TGTGCCAGCCTGACCGGGACAGGGAAAGAGACCCAGTACTTC.

The gene calls are TRBV29-1 and TRBJ1-1; TRBD1 matches 9 bases. CDR1 is SQVTM and CDR2 is ANQGSEA in the germline V gene. The CDR3 is made up of 14 amino acids. The junction had 9 bases not matched to a gene; V was cut back by 6 bases and J by 4 bases. CDR3 DNA: TGCAGCGTACGGTCCGGGACAGGGACCACTGAAGCTTTCTTT. Translated, it gives CSVRSGTGTTEAFF. Full variable domain (missing parts from reference TRBV29-1 and TRBJ1-1): SAVISQKPSRDICQRGTSLTIQCQVDSQVTMMFWYRQQPGQSLTLIATANQGSEATYESGFVIDKFPISRPNLTFSTLTVSNMSPEDSSIYLCSVRSGTGTTEAFFGQGTRLTVV.

This CDR3 reads CASSYGQFAYEQYF. The CDR3 bases are TGTGCCAGCAGTTATGGGCAGTTCGCCTACGAGCAGTACTTC. The chain links TRBV6-2 or TRBV6-3 to TRBJ2-7, with D unclear. The V end was cut by 3 bases, the J end by 2 bases, with 11 bases between. Per germline, CDR1 MNHEY and CDR2 SVGEGT. The CDR3 is made up of 14 amino acids.

The genes are TRBV7-2 and TRBJ2-1; D might be TRBD2 (6 bases). This CDR3 has 14 amino acids. Germline values: CDR1 SGHTA, CDR2 FQGNSA. Trimming stripped 10 bases from V and 2 bases from J, with 15 bases between. The CDR3 spells CAILSGQAYNEQFF. The DNA of the CDR3 is TGTGCCATCCTAAGCGGGCAGGCCTACAATGAGCAGTTCTTC.

The genes are TRBV7-3 and TRBJ1-1; 8 bases match TRBD1. Germline V gene data show CDR1 as SGHTA and CDR2 as FQGTGA. V was pared by 0 bases and J by 11 bases, with 8 bases of the junction left unmatched. This CDR3 has 14 residues. The CDR3 reads CASSLTGTGSEAFF. Here the CDR3 DNA reads TGTGCCAGCAGCTTAACCGGGACAGGATCAGAGGCTTTCTTT.

This clone has a single count. The chain links TRBV4-1 to TRBJ1-4; TRBD1 aligns across 7 bases. V lost 5 bases and J lost 8; bases outside the gene matches: 14. Germline assignment: CDR1 MGHRA and CDR2 YSYEKL. This CDR3 is 16 amino acids long. The CDR3 spells CASSDRPGQGEEKLFF. The CDR3 DNA reads as TGCGCCAGCAGCGACCGCCCCGGGCAGGGGGAGGAAAAACTGTTTTTT.